This TCR beta chain was captured by sequencing in a study of blood T cell repertoires in COVID-19. As for the study in general: Sources were T cells, B-cell-depleted T cells, or PBMCs; the material itself was cDNA or gDNA.

Original processing notes: Estimated nucleated cell counts came from reference gene primer amplification. Sequencing was performed with immunoSEQ multiplex PCR; in TCRdb, only in-frame clones are kept and a portion is missing. V, J and clone size were drawn from that table, and D and trimming were deduced from the DNA. The sample has some 200,000 clones, around 82% seen once; the top ten hold 5.5%. V lost 4 bases, J lost 3 bases, and 16 bases lay in between. Germline CDR1 and CDR2: SGHRS and YFSETQ. This CDR3 comprises 15 residues. Source material: peripheral blood. The sequence was obtained from a woman in her 70s with acute or convalescent COVID-19. This sequence joins TRBV5-1 and TRBJ1-1; perhaps TRBD1 as D (6 bases). This chain's CDR3 is CASSIEQGIYTEAFF. The CDR3 bases are TGCGCCAGCAGCATAGAACAGGGAATCTACACTGAAGCTTTCTTT.